Listed here are 23 T cell receptor beta chains from one sample, sequenced in a study of PD-1 blockade in classical Hodgkin lymphoma. Produced via immunoSEQ multiplex PCR; TCRdb's table is partial and in-frame only. The sample has about 100,000 clones; approximately 88% are singletons. Patients all relapsed after autologous stem cell transplantation, and there was variation in brentuximab vedotin exposure. The sample consisted of peripheral blood mononuclear cells (PBMCs), taken at baseline. The receptors derive from a human donor with classical Hodgkin lymphoma.

This chain joins TRBV5-1 and TRBJ1-2, with D unresolved. The CDR3 runs to 15 residues. Trimming shortened V by 0 bases and J by 8 bases, and 17 bases separated the two germline ends. CDR1 SGHRS and CDR2 YFSETQ come from the germline V gene. CDR3 protein: CASSLASEFLSGYTF. In DNA, the CDR3 is TGCGCCAGCAGCTTGGCTAGCGAATTTCTATCAGGCTACACCTTC.

This chain uses TRBV11-3 with TRBJ2-5, with 7 nucleotides matching TRBD2. CDR1 and CDR2 from the germline V gene are SGHNT and YENEEA. The CDR3 is 16 amino acids. V shed 1 base and J 4 bases; nucleotides not matched to a gene: 9. CDR3 amino acids: CASSLGRGVSGETQYF. The DNA of the CDR3 is TGTGCCAGCAGCTTAGGTCGGGGGGTCTCAGGAGAGACCCAGTACTTC. Using reference TRBV11-3 and TRBJ2-5 for the parts outside the CDR3, the full variable domain is EAGVVQSPRYKIIEKKQPVAFWCNPISGHNTLYWYLQNLGQGPELLIRYENEEAVDDSQLPKDRFSAERLKGVDSTLKIQPAELGDSAVYLCASSLGRGVSGETQYFGPGTRLLVL.

The chain links TRBV19 to TRBJ2-2, with 14 bases matching TRBD2. The length of the CDR3 is 20 residues. CDR1 and CDR2 (germline): LNHDA, SQIVND (reference sequence). Unmatched junction bases numbered 18, after V lost 6 bases and J lost 6 bases. The CDR3 loop reads CASRITGTSGSREDAGELFF. CDR3 sequence (DNA): TGTGCCAGTAGGATTACCGGGACTAGCGGGAGCCGAGAAGACGCCGGGGAGCTGTTTTTT.

This chain connects TRBV14 to TRBJ2-2; a weak D match, TRBD2 (5 bases). Trimming stripped 1 base from V and 2 bases from J, with 11 bases between. The CDR3 covers 16 residues. The germline V gene encodes CDR1 SGHDN and CDR2 FVKESK. CDR3 in amino acids: CASSQGLAPNTGELFF. The CDR3 DNA follows: TGTGCCAGCAGCCAAGGCCTAGCCCCTAACACCGGGGAGCTGTTTTTT. Full variable domain (outside the CDR3, taken from reference TRBV14 and TRBJ2-2): EAGVTQFPSHSVIEKGQTVTLRCDPISGHDNLYWYRRVMGKEIKFLLHFVKESKQDESGMPNNRFLAERTGGTYSTLKVQPAELEDSGVYFCASSQGLAPNTGELFFGEGSRLTVL.

This sequence joins TRBV5-4 and TRBJ2-3, with D possibly matching TRBD1 (6 bases). This CDR3 has 13 amino acids. CDR1 is SGHNT, CDR2 YYREEE, per germline (reference sequence). Trimming removed 7 bases from V and 1 base from J, with 10 bases in between. The CDR3: CASLQGGTDTQYF. The CDR3 DNA sequence: TGTGCCAGCCTACAGGGTGGCACAGATACGCAGTATTTT.

The rearrangement links TRBV6-6 to TRBJ2-5, with unresolved D. The germline gives CDR1 MNHNY, CDR2 SVGAGI (reference sequence). The CDR3 extends over 12 amino acids. V lost 4 bases, J lost 4 bases, and 7 bases lay in between. DNA for the CDR3: TGTGCCAGCAGTTTACTGCGAGAGACCCAGTACTTC. This encodes CASSLLRETQYF.

For the CDR3, the DNA is TGTGCCAGCAGCCCTTCGGGGCAGGGGAAAGAGCAGTACTTC. Residues: CASSPSGQGKEQYF. The V gene is TRBV9, the J gene TRBJ2-7, with D possibly matching TRBD1 (6 bases). V lost 4 bases to trimming and J lost 7 bases, with 18 bases between them. The CDR3 extends over 14 amino acids. The germline gives CDR1 SGDLS, CDR2 YYNGEE.

The V call is TRBV5-6, the J call TRBJ2-1; tentative D call: TRBD1 (7 bases). Trimming took off 5 bases at V and 8 bases at J, with 17 bases between the two ends. The CDR3 runs 14 residues. Germline V gene lookup returns CDR1 SGHDT and CDR2 YYEEEE. CDR3 region: CASRTTGRTYEQFF. The CDR3 nucleotides are TGTGCCAGCAGAACGACAGGGAGGACGTATGAGCAGTTCTTC.

The V and J genes are TRBV2 and TRBJ2-3; TRBD1 agrees at 7 bases. The CDR3 totals 14 residues. Losses at the gene ends were 4 bases for V and 6 bases for J; bases not matched to a gene: 7. In germline, CDR1 is SNHLY, CDR2 FYNNEI. The CDR3 is CASSGQGFGDTQYF. CDR3 in DNA: TGTGCCAGCAGTGGACAGGGATTCGGGGATACGCAGTATTTT. Variable domain in full (rest from reference TRBV2 and TRBJ2-3): EPEVTQTPSHQVTQMGQEVILRCVPISNHLYFYWYRQILGQKVEFLVSFYNNEISEKSEIFDDQFSVERPDGSNFTLKIRSTKLEDSAMYFCASSGQGFGDTQYFGPGTRLTVL.

The chain recombines TRBV11-2 with TRBJ1-3; D is perhaps TRBD1 (6 bases). The CDR3 covers 16 residues. Germline CDR1 SGHAT, CDR2 FQNNGV. The V gene lost 1 base and the J gene lost 2 bases, with 12 bases spanning the gap. As DNA, the CDR3 is TGTGCCAGCAGCTTAGCCTCCAGGGGCCCTGGAAACACCATATATTTT. Protein product: CASSLASRGPGNTIYF.

This clone has a single count. The chain recombines TRBV5-1 with TRBJ2-1; 7 bases align to TRBD1. V trimming: 2 bases; J trimming: 4 bases; junction bases outside the gene matches: 9. Germline CDR1 is SGHRS and CDR2 is YFSETQ. The CDR3 consists of 16 residues. CDR3 region: CASSLPRDSLYNEQFF. For the CDR3, the DNA is TGCGCCAGCAGCTTACCACGGGACAGCCTATACAATGAGCAGTTCTTC.

The chain couples TRBV27 to TRBJ2-7; D gene ambiguous. This CDR3 spans 13 amino acids. V lost 5 bases to trimming and J lost 3 bases, with 11 bases between them. The V gene's germline CDR1 is MNHEY and CDR2 SMNVEV (reference sequence). Here the CDR3 reads CASSLRWDYEQYF. The DNA for the CDR3 is TGTGCCAGCAGTCTCCGATGGGACTACGAGCAGTACTTC.

The rearrangement joins TRBV5-8 to TRBJ1-3, with D perhaps TRBD1 (6 bases). Germline lookup yields CDR1 SGHTS and CDR2 YDEGEE. The V end lost 5 bases, the J end lost 5 bases, and 11 bases lay between the germline ends. The CDR3 consists of 13 residues. CDR3 sequence: CASSYGTRNTIYF. CDR3 sequence (DNA): TGTGCCAGCAGTTACGGGACAAGAAACACCATATATTTT. Complete variable domain (other parts from reference TRBV5-8 and TRBJ1-3): EAGVTQSPTHLIKTRGQQATLRCSPISGHTSVYWYQQALGLGLQFLLWYDEGEERNRGNFPPRFSGRQFPNYSSELNVNALELEDSALYLCASSYGTRNTIYFGEGSWLTVV.

This clone was seen just once. This chain links TRBV6-5 with TRBJ2-7; D is unclear. The CDR3 is 11 amino acids. The V gene lost 7 bases and the J gene lost 4 bases, with 8 bases spanning the gap. From germline, CDR1 is MNHEY and CDR2 SVGAGI. CDR3 DNA: TGTGCCAGCAACCAAGGATACGAGCAGTACTTC. Protein sequence: CASNQGYEQYF.

The chain joins TRBV30 to TRBJ1-2, with TRBD1 matching 7 bases. The germline CDR1 and CDR2 sequences are GTSNPN and SVGIG (reference sequence). J was trimmed by 8 bases and V by 0 bases; bases with no gene match: 3. CDR3 length: 12 amino acids. The CDR3 nucleotides are TGTGCCTGGAGTGTGGGACAGTCGGGCTACACCTTC. Protein: CAWSVGQSGYTF.

The chain carries TRBV9 and TRBJ1-5; D not certain. The CDR3 totals 12 residues. Germline V gene sequence: CDR1 SGDLS, CDR2 YYNGEE. With 4 bases removed from V and 10 bases from J, the gap between germline ends came to 12 bases. CDR3 region: CASSPHTEPQHF. The CDR3 DNA follows: TGTGCCAGCAGCCCTCACACCGAACCCCAGCATTTT.

This clone has only one observation. V is TRBV6-4 and J is TRBJ1-2, with 10 nucleotides matching TRBD1. Germline V gives CDR1 MRHNA, CDR2 SNTAGT. This CDR3 region has 15 residues. V trimming: 0 bases; J trimming: 6 bases; junction bases outside the gene matches: 4. CDR3 amino acids: CASSDSGTGADGYTF. In DNA form, the CDR3 reads TGTGCCAGCAGTGACTCGGGGACAGGGGCGGATGGCTACACCTTC.

This clone was found once. The chain has TRBV12-5 and TRBJ2-7; TRBD1 is a possible D gene (5 bases). Germline V gene lookup returns CDR1 LGHNT and CDR2 FRNRAP. The CDR3 spans 16 residues. V dropped 0 bases and J dropped 4 bases, with 16 bases sitting between them. The CDR3 bases are TGTGCTAGTGGTTTGGTACTAACAGGAACTGGGTACGAGCAGTACTTC. Protein product: CASGLVLTGTGYEQYF. Variable domain in full (rest from reference TRBV12-5 and TRBJ2-7): DARVTQTPRHKVTEMGQEVTMRCQPILGHNTVFWYRQTMMQGLELLAYFRNRAPLDDSGMPKDRFSAEMPDATLATLKIQPSEPRDSAVYFCASGLVLTGTGYEQYFGPGTRLTVT.

The chain combines TRBV2 with TRBJ1-2; maybe TRBD1 (5 bases). Between the trimmed V and J ends, which lost 6 bases and 4 bases, there was a span of 15 bases. CDR1 and CDR2 from the germline V gene are SNHLY and FYNNEI. The CDR3 contains 14 residues. In DNA, the CDR3 is TGTGCCAGCAGGCCCCAGGGAGACACCTATGGCTACACCTTC. Protein: CASRPQGDTYGYTF.

The chain is built from TRBV7-3 and TRBJ1-1, with a possible D match to TRBD1 (6 bases). This CDR3 comprises 15 residues. Germline CDR1 and CDR2: SGHTA and FQGTGA. Trimming pared 0 bases from V and 2 bases from J, leaving 10 bases between. CDR3 DNA: TGTGCCAGCAGCTTAACGCCAGGGGCTAACACTGAAGCTTTCTTT. Translation gives CASSLTPGANTEAFF.

The rearrangement links TRBV5-1 to TRBJ1-1, with D possibly TRBD1 on 5 matching bases. The CDR3 is 15 residues long. Germline V gene sequence: CDR1 SGHRS, CDR2 YFSETQ. V lost 7 bases and J lost 3, with 19 bases in between. The DNA for the CDR3 is TGCGCCAGCCGCGACCAACGCAGGGCGGACACTGAAGCTTTCTTT. Its protein is CASRDQRRADTEAFF. Using reference TRBV5-1 and TRBJ1-1 for the parts outside the CDR3, the full variable domain is KAGVTQTPRYLIKTRGQQVTLSCSPISGHRSVSWYQQTPGQGLQFLFEYFSETQRNKGNFPGRFSGRQFSNSRSEMNVSTLELGDSALYLCASRDQRRADTEAFFGQGTRLTVV.

V usage is TRBV7-9 and J usage is TRBJ2-4; 9 bases fit TRBD2. This CDR3 contains 17 residues. CDR1 SEHNR and CDR2 FQNEAQ come from the germline V gene (reference sequence). V shed 5 bases, J shed 6 bases, and the junction held 14 bases outside the gene matches. CDR3 protein: CASSPRLAVEWGNIQYF. CDR3 bases: TGTGCCAGCAGCCCCAGACTAGCGGTAGAGTGGGGAAACATTCAGTACTTC.

The chain employs TRBV7-6 and TRBJ1-1; D possibly corresponds to TRBD1 (6 bases). This CDR3 has 14 amino acids. Germline CDR1 reads SGHVS; CDR2 reads FNYEAQ. The V end was cut by 5 bases, the J end by 1 base, with 11 bases between. As DNA, the CDR3 is TGTGCCAGCAGCCCCCAGACAGGGAACACTGAAGCTTTCTTT. Protein product: CASSPQTGNTEAFF.